This entry concerns a single T cell receptor (beta chain). The target antigen is unknown. This PCR relied on a set of 60 Vbeta primers and 13 Jbeta primers. The method was immunoSEQ multiplex PCR; TCRdb's version includes in-frame clones alone and lacks a portion of them. Among 110,000 or so clones listed, around 70% were seen once. These data are taken from a study of cytomegalovirus exposure and HLA in healthy donors. Whole-study results and caveats: The authors judged a highly shared variant cluster likely a sequencing artifact. Later, an analysis showed that TCR beta chains associated with HLA were more clonally expanded than others that were equally common. High sensitivity and specificity were reportedly achieved when the classifier diagnosed cytomegalovirus status.

Between the trimmed V and J ends, which lost 0 bases and 4 bases, there was a span of 12 bases. This CDR3 is 15 amino acids long. CDR1 is MNHNY and CDR2 is SVGAGI in the germline V gene (reference sequence). The J gene is TRBJ1-2, the V gene TRBV6-6, with D tentatively TRBD1 (6 bases). Sequencing used PBMCs. The TCR comes from a woman in her forties in good health and CMV-seropositive. CDR3 coding DNA: TGTGCCAGCAGTTACTCGGATTGGGGGCCCTATGGCTACACCTTC. It yields the protein CASSYSDWGPYGYTF.